This TCR beta chain was documented in a study of spatial heterogeneity in lung cancer. Background on the study: Some 72 TRACERx patients with early, untreated non-small cell lung cancer donated samples. Available follow-up PBMC samples, collected a median of about 24 months post-resection, were sequenced.

Documented time point: blood at routine non-recurrence follow-up after resection. No cells were sorted before sequencing. The whole RNA sequenced was extracted from tumor, nontumor lung or frozen PBMC. The germline V gene has CDR1 MRHNA and CDR2 SNTAGT. This CDR3 is 14 amino acids long. The trim removed 6 bases at V and 6 bases at J, leaving 5 bases unmatched. TCRdb fed the 5' RACE reads into MiXCR, producing one record per CDR3 protein. This sample has about 50,000 distinct CDR3 sequences, with 6.5% to 7.5% found just once. The source material was PBMCs, sampled at follow-up. This clonotype was sampled from a female donor with early-stage non-small cell lung cancer. This sequence joins TRBV6-4 and TRBJ2-2; TRBD1 matches 9 bases. CDR3 nucleotide sequence: TGTGCCAGCAGCCGACAGGGGGGTTCCGGGGAGCTGTTTTTT. As protein: CASSRQGGSGELFF.